Below, 10 T cell receptor beta chains from the same sample are listed, as sequenced in a study of T cell repertoires in cytomegalovirus infection. TCRdb re-derived calls from the reads in MiXCR, one entry per CDR3 protein. The sample shows about 100,000 distinct CDR3 sequences, less than 25% of them seen only once. The sequencing sample was made of CD8+ T cells from PBMCs. These receptors all come from a human donor in good health (CMV status not recorded). Some clones in this sample may be carry-over from other donors' samples.

This clonotype was picked up a small number of times. This sequence joins TRBV27 and TRBJ2-3; possibly TRBD1 for D (5 bases). Trimming shortened V by 0 bases and J by 2 bases, and 9 bases separated the two germline ends. Germline V gene lookup returns CDR1 MNHEY and CDR2 SMNVEV (reference sequence). The CDR3 is 15 residues long. As DNA, the CDR3 is TGTGCCAGCAGTTTATCTAGGGGCCACACAGATACGCAGTATTTT. This sequence encodes CASSLSRGHTDTQYF.

Only a few counts were recorded for this clonotype. The chain uses TRBV5-5 and TRBJ2-4; D is perhaps TRBD2 (6 bases). V lost 8 bases, J lost 4 bases, and 10 bases lay in between. The CDR3 has 12 amino acids. Germline lookup yields CDR1 SGHKS and CDR2 YYEKEE (reference sequence). CDR3 amino acids: CASQSGKNIQYF. The CDR3 DNA sequence: TGTGCCAGTCAGAGCGGGAAAAACATTCAGTACTTC.

This clonotype has more than one count but fewer than ten. The chain recombines TRBV6-5 with TRBJ2-3, with TRBD2 identical over 12 bases. Germline values: CDR1 MNHEY, CDR2 SVGAGI. The CDR3 covers 16 residues. Trimming cost V 0 bases and J 3 bases; bases outside gene matches: 1. CDR3 sequence reads: CASSYSTSGSTDTQYF. CDR3 DNA sequence: TGTGCCAGCAGTTACTCGACTAGCGGGAGTACAGATACGCAGTATTTT.

In the case of this clonotype: At one end the junction does not follow the germline gene, possibly because of a read error. The chain uses TRBV7-2 and TRBJ2-1; 10 bases are shared with TRBD2. Germline values: CDR1 SGHTA, CDR2 FQGNSA. This CDR3 comprises 17 residues. CDR3 bases: TGTGCCAGCAGCTTATCGATAGCGGGAGGTTTCTACAATAAGCAGTTCTTC. Protein product: CASSLSIAGGFYNKQFF.

This clonotype was counted a few times. V is TRBV6-5 and J is TRBJ1-1; 8 bases align to TRBD1. V was pared by 0 bases and J by 0 bases, with 9 bases of the junction left unmatched. This CDR3 comprises 18 residues. Germline loops: CDR1 MNHEY, CDR2 SVGAGI. The CDR3 sequence: CASSYSRTPGGLNTEAFF. DNA for the CDR3: TGTGCCAGCAGTTACTCCAGAACTCCAGGGGGCCTGAACACTGAAGCTTTCTTT.

The chain is built from TRBV20-1 and TRBJ2-3; D gene unclear. This CDR3 is 14 amino acids long. Trimming cost V 1 base and J 2 bases, with 10 bases left between them. CDR1 and CDR2 (germline): DFQATT, SNEGSKA (reference sequence). CDR3 nucleotides: TGCAGTGCTAGAGGGCCGGCCCTCACAGATACGCAGTATTTT. Translated: CSARGPALTDTQYF.

This clonotype was detected a few times. This sequence joins TRBV5-1 and TRBJ1-1; D is unresolved. This CDR3 has 15 residues. Germline loops: CDR1 SGHRS, CDR2 YFSETQ. Trimming shortened V by 0 bases and J by 4 bases, and 13 bases separated the two germline ends. The DNA of the CDR3 is TGCGCCAGCAGCTTGGCAATGGGAACGGGCACTGAAGCTTTCTTT. This codes for CASSLAMGTGTEAFF.

Many counts were recorded for this clonotype. The rearrangement joins TRBV5-1 to TRBJ2-1; 13 bases align to TRBD2. This CDR3 is 16 amino acids long. Germline assignment: CDR1 SGHRS and CDR2 YFSETQ. V gave up 4 bases and J gave up 6 bases; unmatched junction bases: 7. The CDR3 loop reads CASSLTGTSGINEQFF. The DNA for the CDR3 is TGCGCCAGCAGCCTTACCGGGACTAGCGGGATCAATGAGCAGTTCTTC.

The chain is built from TRBV13 and TRBJ2-7; 9 nucleotides agree with TRBD1. The CDR3 length is 15 residues. The germline gives CDR1 PRHDT, CDR2 FYEKMQ (reference sequence). V lost 4 bases, J lost 7 bases, and 11 bases stayed unmatched. In DNA, the CDR3 is TGTGCCAGCAGCTCACAGGGGGCGGGCTCGGGGGAGCAGTACTTC. It yields the protein CASSSQGAGSGEQYF.

This clonotype has ten or more counts. The gene calls are TRBV28 and TRBJ1-6, with D possibly being TRBD1 (6 bases). Trimming stripped 6 bases from V and 10 bases from J, with 19 bases between. Looked up from germline, CDR1 is MDHEN and CDR2 is SYDVKM. The CDR3 covers 15 residues. The CDR3 region is CASSQLQGSASPLHF. The CDR3 DNA is TGTGCCAGCAGCCAATTACAGGGTTCGGCCTCACCCCTCCACTTT.